The 24 T cell receptor beta chains given below trace back to one sample, sequenced in a study of post-analysis software for immune sequencing data (dated by TCRdb to between 2014 and 2016). What the authors observed across the whole study: Roughly 5 TRBV segments, including TRBV5-6, TRBV5-1 and TRBV20-1, were significantly more frequent in patients than controls.

The library was built by means of PCR. The data were produced on an Illumina HiSeq 2500. Unique molecular identifiers were incorporated into TCR beta cDNA libraries to reduce PCR and sequencing biases. TCRdb trimmed public reads at Q25 via fastp, called clones via MiXCR and kept in-frame beta chains. Every distinct CDR3 protein forms one entry, paired with its most common genes and DNA. The sample has some 700,000 distinct CDR3 sequences on record, roughly three fifths of them singletons. 10% to 12% of the sample lies in the top ten. These receptors are not linked to any known antigen. Sequencing was carried out using blood. Source of these receptors: a girl aged 2 to 9 with multiple sclerosis.

This chain joins TRBV10-3 and TRBJ2-7, with D possibly being TRBD1 or TRBD2 (5 bases each). The J call is doubtful: the DNA matches TRBJ2-5 better. The V gene's germline CDR1 is ENHRY and CDR2 SYGVKD. The CDR3 totals 15 residues. The CDR3 sequence is CAISDWGPAGETQYF. The CDR3, as DNA: TGTGCCATCAGTGATTGGGGCCCGGCGGGAGAGACCCAGTACTTC.

The chain employs TRBV18 and TRBJ1-1; no firm D call. Trimming left V 8 bases short and J 0 bases short, with 16 bases between. This CDR3 spans 15 amino acids. Germline values: CDR1 KGHSH, CDR2 LQKENI. CDR3 sequence reads: CASPGEVPLNTEAFF. In DNA form, the CDR3 reads TGTGCCAGCCCTGGGGAGGTCCCCTTGAACACTGAAGCTTTCTTT.

The chain is built from TRBV10-3 and TRBJ1-4; a weak D match, TRBD1 (6 bases). Trimming stripped 2 bases from V and 6 bases from J, with 13 bases between. Looked up from germline, CDR1 is ENHRY and CDR2 is SYGVKD. The CDR3 sequence is 15 residues long. DNA of the CDR3: TGTGCCATCAGTGAGAACAGGGCACGGGATGAAAAACTGTTTTTT. Residues: CAISENRARDEKLFF.

This chain connects TRBV4-2 to TRBJ1-2; 7 nucleotides agree with TRBD1. Germline CDR1 LGHNA, CDR2 YNFKEQ. V shed 0 bases, J shed 4 bases, and the junction held 5 bases outside the gene matches. The CDR3 sequence is 15 residues long. CDR3 DNA sequence: TGTGCCAGCAGCCAAGAACAGGGGCTAAGCTATGGCTACACCTTC. It specifies CASSQEQGLSYGYTF.

The chain recombines TRBV28 with TRBJ1-2; weak D call: TRBD1 (6 bases). The CDR3 totals 18 residues. Germline assignment: CDR1 MDHEN and CDR2 SYDVKM. Trimming removed 7 bases at V and 0 bases at J, with 24 bases between. CDR3 in amino acids: CASTESGGGSWTNYGYTF. CDR3 bases: TGTGCCAGCACCGAATCCGGGGGGGGCTCATGGACTAACTATGGCTACACCTTC.

The chain employs TRBV13 and TRBJ2-1, with TRBD2 identical over 13 bases. From germline, CDR1 is PRHDT and CDR2 FYEKMQ (reference sequence). Trimming cost V 5 bases and J 0 bases; bases outside gene matches: 10. The CDR3 contains 19 residues. CDR3 coding DNA: TGTGCCAGCAGCGCCCAGGGACTAGCGGGGAGCGTCTCCTACAATGAGCAGTTCTTC. It encodes CASSAQGLAGSVSYNEQFF.

This chain connects TRBV28 to TRBJ1-2; D gene ambiguous. Trimming removed 8 bases at V and 7 bases at J, with 20 bases between. The germline V gene has CDR1 MDHEN and CDR2 SYDVKM. The CDR3 is 14 amino acids. The CDR3 spells CASLGEEALGGYTF. CDR3 DNA: TGTGCCAGCCTCGGTGAAGAAGCTCTGGGTGGCTACACCTTC.

Ten or more counts support this clonotype. This chain connects TRBV29-1 to TRBJ1-4; no clear D. The CDR3 consists of 12 residues. The germline V gene has CDR1 SQVTM and CDR2 ANQGSEA. V lost 4 bases to trimming and J lost 3 bases, with 6 bases between them. CDR3 DNA: TGCAGCGTTGGAGGACCTAATGAAAAACTGTTTTTT. Its translation is CSVGGPNEKLFF.

This clonotype has just a few counts. This chain joins TRBV7-2 and TRBJ2-5, with TRBD1 identical over 9 bases. The DNA end lines up better with TRBJ2-7; the J call may be wrong. The germline V gene encodes CDR1 SGHTA and CDR2 FQGNSA. The CDR3 extends over 15 amino acids. Here the CDR3 DNA reads TGTGCCAGCAGCACCCAGACAGGGGGACCCTACGAGCAGTACTTC. The encoded protein is CASSTQTGGPYEQYF.

CDR3 protein: CASTSDGGPGDTQYF. The DNA of the CDR3 is TGCGCCAGCACCTCTGATGGGGGGCCAGGGGATACGCAGTATTTT. The genes are TRBV5-1 and TRBJ2-3; D possibly uses TRBD1 or TRBD2 (6 bases each). V was pared by 6 bases and J by 6 bases, with 20 bases between. Per germline, CDR1 SGHRS and CDR2 YFSETQ. This CDR3 spans 15 amino acids.

This chain's CDR3 is CASSRDRLDQPQHF. CDR3 in DNA: TGTGCCAGCAGCCGGGACAGGCTCGATCAGCCCCAGCATTTT. The genes are TRBV7-9 and TRBJ1-5; 8 nucleotides match TRBD1. This CDR3 has 14 residues. The J segment lost 5 bases and the V segment lost 5 bases, leaving 5 bases of the junction unmatched. The germline V gene encodes CDR1 SEHNR and CDR2 FQNEAQ (reference sequence).

The CDR3 region has the DNA TGTGCCAGCAGTATTGCGGGAGTCTGGGGCAATGAGCAGTTCTTC. This encodes CASSIAGVWGNEQFF. The V gene is TRBV27, the J gene TRBJ2-1; 7 bases line up with TRBD2. The CDR3 covers 15 residues. The ends lost 5 bases at V and 6 bases at J; junction bases unmatched: 10. In germline, CDR1 is MNHEY, CDR2 SMNVEV (reference sequence).

This chain links TRBV20-1 with TRBJ1-2; TRBD1 agrees at 9 bases. Germline V gene sequence: CDR1 DFQATT, CDR2 SNEGSKA (reference sequence). The CDR3 is 14 residues long. Trimming cost V 6 bases and J 8 bases; bases outside gene matches: 13. The CDR3 DNA is TGCAGTGCCCGCGGCTACCGGGACAGGGAAGGCTACACCTTC. It encodes CSARGYRDREGYTF.

This clonotype was seen more than once but under ten times. The chain couples TRBV4-2 to TRBJ2-5, with 9 bases lining up with TRBD2. The junction had 7 bases not matched to a gene; V was cut back by 1 base and J by 1 base. Germline CDR1 is LGHNA and CDR2 is YNFKEQ. CDR3 length equals 17 residues. In DNA form, the CDR3 reads TGTGCCAGCAGCCAAGGGGTAGCGGGGGACCTCCAAGAGACCCAGTACTTC. Amino acids: CASSQGVAGDLQETQYF.

This clonotype was seen just once. This chain joins TRBV10-3 and TRBJ2-1; 8 positions agree with TRBD1. From germline, CDR1 is ENHRY and CDR2 SYGVKD. Trimming removed 6 bases from V and 8 bases from J; junction bases left unmatched: 6. CDR3 length: 13 amino acids. The CDR3 DNA follows: TGTGCCATCAGAGGGGACAGGTCGGATGAGCAGTTCTTC. Translating it yields CAIRGDRSDEQFF.

Comment on this clonotype: At one of its ends the junction is not consistent with the germline gene, which may arise from a read error. The rearrangement joins TRBV7-6 to TRBJ2-3; 7 positions agree with TRBD2. This CDR3 contains 14 residues. Looked up from germline, CDR1 is SGHVS and CDR2 is FNYEAQ. For the CDR3, the DNA is TGTGCCGGCAGCGCTAGCGGTTCCACAGATACGCAGTATTTT. Its protein product is CAGSASGSTDTQYF.

This clonotype is a singleton in its sample. The genes are TRBV24-1 and TRBJ2-3, with TRBD2 identical over 10 bases. The V gene's germline CDR1 is KGHDR and CDR2 SFDVKD. V shed 7 bases, J shed 7 bases, and the junction held 10 bases outside the gene matches. The CDR3 is 15 residues long. CDR3 in amino acids: CATRGGAGGPHTQYF. The CDR3 region has the DNA TGTGCCACCAGGGGGGGAGCGGGGGGGCCGCATACGCAGTATTTT.

The V call is TRBV5-1, the J call TRBJ2-1; TRBD2 matches 11 bases. CDR3 length: 15 amino acids. Germline trimming cut 2 bases from V and 8 bases from J; bases unmatched to any gene: 6. Germline V lookup: CDR1 SGHRS, CDR2 YFSETQ. The CDR3 sequence: CASSLVAGGPYEQFF. In nucleotides, the CDR3 is TGCGCCAGCAGCTTAGTAGCGGGGGGGCCGTATGAGCAGTTCTTC. Filled out from reference TRBV5-1 and TRBJ2-1, the complete variable domain reads KAGVTQTPRYLIKTRGQQVTLSCSPISGHRSVSWYQQTPGQGLQFLFEYFSETQRNKGNFPGRFSGRQFSNSRSEMNVSTLELGDSALYLCASSLVAGGPYEQFFGPGTRLTVL.

The chain is built from TRBV7-9 and TRBJ1-5; D is perhaps TRBD1 (6 bases). The CDR3 contains 13 residues. The germline CDR1 and CDR2 sequences are SEHNR and FQNEAQ (reference sequence). The V and J ends lost 5 bases and 6 bases respectively, with 11 bases between them. CDR3 loop: CASSPTGSQPQHF. CDR3 in DNA: TGTGCCAGCAGCCCCACAGGGAGTCAGCCCCAGCATTTT.

The chain has TRBV21-1 and TRBJ2-7; the table assigns TRBD1, which was not confirmed against the DNA. TRBV21-1 is a known pseudogene. The CDR3 consists of 13 residues. The chain's CDR3 is CASSPKTGGEQYF. The CDR3 nucleotides are TGTGCCAGCAGCCCGAAGACAGGAGGCGAGCAGTACTTC.

In DNA, the CDR3 is TGCGCCAGCAGCCCCTGGGGAGGGGGAGACAGGGGAATGGAGACCCAGTACTTC. Protein sequence: CASSPWGGGDRGMETQYF. The J gene is TRBJ2-5, the V gene TRBV5-1, with D possibly TRBD1 on 8 matching bases. V gave up 4 bases and J gave up 5 bases, with 27 bases separating them. The germline CDR1 and CDR2 sequences are SGHRS and YFSETQ. CDR3 length: 18 residues.

This clonotype was counted between two and nine times. CDR3 bases: TGTGCCATCAGTGAGTCAGGGCAATCGGACGAGCAGTACTTC. Amino acid sequence: CAISESGQSDEQYF. This chain uses TRBV10-3 with TRBJ2-7; D remains ambiguous. The V and J ends lost 0 bases and 5 bases respectively, with 11 bases between them. The CDR3 runs to 14 residues. Germline V CDR1 and CDR2: ENHRY, SYGVKD.

The chain employs TRBV20-1 and TRBJ2-1; D uncertain. Trimming pared 2 bases from V and 4 bases from J, leaving 9 bases between. This CDR3 is 13 amino acids long. Germline V CDR1 and CDR2: DFQATT, SNEGSKA (reference sequence). CDR3 protein: CSARWARYNEQFF. In DNA form, the CDR3 reads TGCAGTGCTAGATGGGCCCGTTACAATGAGCAGTTCTTC.

Here the CDR3 DNA reads TGTGCCCAGGGCCCTCGGAGCACAGATACGCAGTATTTT. This translates into CAQGPRSTDTQYF. V usage is TRBV6-2 or TRBV6-3 and J usage is TRBJ2-3; possibly TRBD1 for D (5 bases). Trimming stripped 11 bases from V and 0 bases from J, with 12 bases between. CDR3 length: 13 amino acids. Germline V lookup: CDR1 MNHEY, CDR2 SVGEGT.